These 19 T cell receptor beta chains were all obtained from the same sample, sequenced in a study of shared clonotypes between healthy human individuals. Here immunoSEQ multiplex PCR was the method, and the copy in TCRdb shows in-frame clones only, minus some. The sample lists under 550,000 clones, 95% to 97% occurring once. The sample consisted of naive CD4+ T cells sorted from blood. Subset indicated: CD45RA+ positively selected. These receptors were taken from a woman between 25 and 40 years old in good health.

The chain couples TRBV5-1 to TRBJ2-2; the match to TRBD2 covers 10 bases. CDR1 is SGHRS, CDR2 YFSETQ, per germline. The junction had 0 bases not matched to a gene; V was cut back by 6 bases and J by 4 bases. This CDR3 is built from 13 residues. The CDR3 region has the DNA TGCGCCAGCAAGCGGGAGGGCACCGGGGAGCTGTTTTTT. Protein product: CASKREGTGELFF.

The V gene is TRBV18, the J gene TRBJ2-5, with D unresolved. V was trimmed by 0 bases and J by 3 bases, leaving 5 bases between them. This CDR3 has 13 residues. Germline CDR1 KGHSH, CDR2 LQKENI. This CDR3 is CASSPPSEETQYF. The CDR3, as DNA: TGTGCCAGCTCACCACCCTCGGAAGAGACCCAGTACTTC.

This sequence joins TRBV6-1 and TRBJ1-1; D is possibly TRBD1 (5 bases). The V end lost 6 bases, the J end lost 1 base, and 9 bases lay between the germline ends. The CDR3 length is 13 residues. Per the germline V gene, CDR1 is MNHNS and CDR2 is SASEGT. The CDR3, as DNA: TGTGCCAGCAGAGTGACAGAGAACACTGAAGCTTTCTTT. Its protein product is CASRVTENTEAFF.

The gene calls are TRBV5-4 and TRBJ2-7; 11 bases are a match to TRBD2. The V gene end was trimmed by 1 base and the J gene end by 6 bases; junction bases not matched to a gene: 3. CDR1 SGHNT and CDR2 YYREEE come from the germline V gene (reference sequence). The CDR3 totals 14 residues. This chain's CDR3 is CASSLLAGGGEQYF. CDR3 nucleotide sequence: TGTGCCAGCAGCTTGCTAGCGGGAGGAGGCGAGCAGTACTTC. The entire variable domain, with the rest obtained from reference TRBV5-4 and TRBJ2-7, is as follows: ETGVTQSPTHLIKTRGQQVTLRCSSQSGHNTVSWYQQALGQGPQFIFQYYREEENGRGNFPPRFSGLQFPNYSSELNVNALELDDSALYLCASSLLAGGGEQYFGPGTRLTVT.

This chain's CDR3 is CASSSPQGKEGTEAFF. CDR3 nucleotide sequence: TGTGCCAGCAGTTCCCCCCAGGGGAAGGAGGGCACTGAAGCTTTCTTT. This chain uses TRBV6-6 with TRBJ1-1, with D possibly TRBD1 on 6 matching bases. This CDR3 contains 16 residues. Looked up from germline, CDR1 is MNHNY and CDR2 is SVGAGI (reference sequence). The germline V and J ends were trimmed by 4 bases and 4 bases, with 19 bases remaining between them.

The V and J genes are TRBV4-2 and TRBJ1-1; 10 bases match TRBD1. This CDR3 is 14 amino acids long. The J segment lost 8 bases and the V segment lost 0 bases, leaving 3 bases of the junction unmatched. Germline V gene data show CDR1 as LGHNA and CDR2 as YNFKEQ. CDR3 in amino acids: CASSQETGGLEAFF. DNA of the CDR3: TGTGCCAGCAGCCAAGAGACAGGGGGCCTCGAAGCTTTCTTT.

V usage is TRBV19 and J usage is TRBJ1-2; 9 nucleotides match TRBD1. Trimming at V came to 5 bases and at J to 5 bases, leaving 18 bases not matched to a gene. The CDR3 totals 18 residues. The germline CDR1 and CDR2 sequences are LNHDA and SQIVND (reference sequence). The chain's CDR3 is CASSFGGPGQGTFYGYTF. CDR3 DNA: TGTGCCAGTAGTTTCGGGGGTCCGGGACAGGGAACATTTTATGGCTACACCTTC.

This chain uses TRBV15 with TRBJ2-7; possible D gene TRBD1, 8 bases. This CDR3 contains 20 residues. The germline V gene encodes CDR1 LNHNV and CDR2 YYDKDF (reference sequence). V lost 0 bases, J lost 0 bases, and 24 bases lay in between. The CDR3 DNA is TGTGCCACCAGCAGAGATTCCACAGGGGGGGTAGGAAGGTTCTCCTACGAGCAGTACTTC. Its protein product is CATSRDSTGGVGRFSYEQYF.

This clone was observed once. The J gene is TRBJ2-5, the V gene TRBV7-2, with no clear D. Germline V gives CDR1 SGHTA, CDR2 FQGNSA. Trimming shortened V by 2 bases and J by 5 bases, and 9 bases separated the two germline ends. This CDR3 contains 13 residues. CDR3 nucleotide sequence: TGTGCCAGCAGCTTAACGTCCGGGGAGACCCAGTACTTC. This codes for CASSLTSGETQYF. Supplemented by reference TRBV7-2 and TRBJ2-5, the full variable domain reads GAGVSQSPSNKVTEKGKDVELRCDPISGHTALYWYRQSLGQGLEFLIYFQGNSAPDKSGLPSDRFSAERTGGSVSTLTIQRTQQEDSAVYLCASSLTSGETQYFGPGTRLLVL.

The chain has TRBV19 and TRBJ2-5; D perhaps matches TRBD2 (6 bases). This CDR3 is 14 amino acids long. The V end was cut by 5 bases, the J end by 4 bases, with 14 bases between. Germline values: CDR1 LNHDA, CDR2 SQIVND (reference sequence). CDR3 region: CASSGGARRETQYF. CDR3 nucleotide sequence: TGTGCCAGTAGTGGAGGGGCTCGCCGAGAGACCCAGTACTTC.

The chain is built from TRBV6-5 and TRBJ1-6; no firm D call. This CDR3 spans 14 amino acids. The V end lost 3 bases, the J end lost 7 bases, and 10 bases lay between the germline ends. CDR1 is MNHEY, CDR2 SVGAGI, per germline. The CDR3 DNA is TGTGCCAGCAGTTATGGCAGGCAGAATTCACCCCTCCACTTT. Protein product: CASSYGRQNSPLHF.

The V call is TRBV7-9, the J call TRBJ2-3; D gene unclear. V was trimmed by 5 bases and J by 4 bases, leaving 10 bases between them. CDR1 is SEHNR, CDR2 FQNEAQ, per germline (reference sequence). The CDR3 runs 13 residues. In nucleotides, the CDR3 is TGTGCCAGCAGCGAGGAAGTTCCAGATACGCAGTATTTT. Its translation is CASSEEVPDTQYF.

The CDR3, as DNA: TGTGCCTGGGGACCCGGGACAGGGTACTCCTACGAGCAGTACTTC. Protein: CAWGPGTGYSYEQYF. The rearrangement links TRBV30 to TRBJ2-7; the match to TRBD1 covers 9 bases. Per the germline V gene, CDR1 is GTSNPN and CDR2 is SVGIG (reference sequence). Trimming took 5 bases from V and 0 from J; bases not matched to a gene: 8. The CDR3 length is 15 residues.

The chain employs TRBV7-9 and TRBJ2-2, with D unclear. V dropped 2 bases and J dropped 2 bases, with 15 bases sitting between them. The CDR3 is 17 amino acids. Germline CDR1 reads SEHNR; CDR2 reads FQNEAQ (reference sequence). CDR3 region: CASSLRTGRINTGELFF. CDR3 bases: TGTGCCAGCAGCTTACGCACTGGGCGGATAAACACCGGGGAGCTGTTTTTT.

This rearrangement joins TRBV19 to TRBJ1-5, with a possible D match to TRBD1 (5 bases). The V gene lost 7 bases and the J gene lost 4 bases, with 17 bases spanning the gap. There are 15 residues in the CDR3. CDR1 and CDR2 (germline): LNHDA, SQIVND (reference sequence). The CDR3 loop is CASTNAGQGNQPQHF. The DNA for the CDR3 is TGTGCCAGTACCAACGCGGGGCAGGGAAATCAGCCCCAGCATTTT.

The chain joins TRBV29-1 to TRBJ2-1; no firm D call. V was shortened by 4 bases and J by 4 bases, with 14 bases between the two germline ends. The CDR3 is 14 amino acids. Germline CDR1 is SQVTM and CDR2 is ANQGSEA. This CDR3 reads CSVVFFLGYNEQFF. The CDR3 DNA is TGCAGCGTTGTTTTTTTCCTAGGGTACAATGAGCAGTTCTTC.

The chain uses TRBV7-7 and TRBJ2-5; TRBD2 agrees at 14 bases. TRBJ2-7 explains the end of the DNA better; the J call may be wrong. The CDR3 covers 16 residues. Germline loops: CDR1 SSHAT, CDR2 FNYEAQ (reference sequence). The CDR3 DNA follows: TGTGCCAGCAGCCTCGGGACTAGCGGGGGCTCCTACGAGCAGTACTTC. This translates into CASSLGTSGGSYEQYF.

The rearrangement links TRBV2 to TRBJ1-5; a weak D match, TRBD1 (5 bases). The CDR3 is 14 residues long. Looked up from germline, CDR1 is SNHLY and CDR2 is FYNNEI. Trimming shortened V by 6 bases and J by 4 bases, and 13 bases separated the two germline ends. The CDR3 DNA sequence: TGTGCCAGCAGCAGGGACGGGGAGAATCAGCCCCAGCATTTT. It yields the protein CASSRDGENQPQHF.

The chain joins TRBV27 to TRBJ2-5, with D perhaps matching TRBD2 (7 bases). The germline V gene has CDR1 MNHEY and CDR2 SMNVEV (reference sequence). V lost 3 bases to trimming and J lost 3 bases, with 11 bases between them. The CDR3 contains 14 residues. In nucleotides, the CDR3 is TGTGCCAGCAGTTTTGCGGGGGCTAAAGAGACCCAGTACTTC. It codes for CASSFAGAKETQYF.